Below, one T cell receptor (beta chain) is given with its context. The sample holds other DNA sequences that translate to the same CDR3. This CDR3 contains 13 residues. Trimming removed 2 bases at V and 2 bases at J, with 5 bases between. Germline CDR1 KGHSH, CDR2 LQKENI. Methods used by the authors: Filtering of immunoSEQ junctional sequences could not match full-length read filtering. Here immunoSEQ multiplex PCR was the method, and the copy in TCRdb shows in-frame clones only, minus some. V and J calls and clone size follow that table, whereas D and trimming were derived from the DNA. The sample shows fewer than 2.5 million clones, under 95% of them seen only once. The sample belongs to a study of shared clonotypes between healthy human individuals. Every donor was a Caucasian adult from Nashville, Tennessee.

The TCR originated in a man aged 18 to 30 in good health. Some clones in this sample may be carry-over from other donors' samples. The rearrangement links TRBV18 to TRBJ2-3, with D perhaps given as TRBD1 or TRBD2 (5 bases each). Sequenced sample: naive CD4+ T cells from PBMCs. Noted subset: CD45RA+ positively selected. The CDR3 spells CASSPGTTDTQYF. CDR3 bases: TGTGCCAGCTCACCAGGGACCACAGATACGCAGTATTTT.